This T cell receptor beta chain was sequenced in a study of T cell responses to AZD1222 COVID-19 vaccine. Findings and caveats of the study: Baseline testing showed seropositivity in only six or seven AZD1222 recipients. White British people made up most donors, females outnumbered males, and clonal diversity was possibly underestimated.

In regard to this clone: Its antigen remains unidentified.

The repertoire was sequenced with immunoSEQ multiplex PCR; TCRdb's copy has only in-frame clones and lacks some. The sample holds about 69,000 clones, 75% to 90% seen once. The CDR3 has 16 residues. With 5 bases removed from V and 6 bases from J, the gap between germline ends came to 23 bases. Germline V gene data show CDR1 as MDHEN and CDR2 as SYDVKM. The sample here was peripheral blood, taken on day 0 of AZD1222 vaccination. The gene calls are TRBV28 and TRBJ2-7; weak D call: TRBD2 (6 bases). The clonotype was recovered from an adult in good health. The CDR3, as DNA: TGTGCCAGCAGTCAGGGCGGAGGAGGCGGGACTGCCGAGCAGTACTTC. It yields the protein CASSQGGGGGTAEQYF.